The clone carrying this TCR beta chain was detected only a few times. Amplification of TCR beta CDR3 regions was performed using RNA transcripts as template. Initially, a first-round RT-PCR of the TCR CDR3 employed the HTBI primer set. One entry per CDR3 protein results from TCRdb running MiXCR on the multiplex PCR reads. The sample consists of hundreds of thousands of distinct CDR3 sequences, roughly an eighth of them appearing once. The data derive from a study of T cells in Graves' hyperthyroidism and ophthalmopathy. V shed 3 bases and J 0 bases; nucleotides not matched to a gene: 7. This CDR3 comprises 16 residues. Germline-derived CDR1 and CDR2 are SGDLS and YYNGEE.

The clonotype was recovered from a woman in her thirties or forties with Graves' ophthalmopathy. This chain uses TRBV9 with TRBJ2-3, with 7 bases aligning to TRBD1. The sample consisted of blood. The CDR3 is CASSGRQGTSTDTQYF. The CDR3 DNA reads TGTGCCAGCAGCGGGAGACAGGGAACGAGCACAGATACGCAGTATTTT.